One and the same sample provided the 5 T cell receptor beta chains below, sequenced in a study of response to subunit inactivated influenza vaccine. Each CDR3 protein gets one entry after TCRdb re-called the RT-PCR reads with MiXCR. This sample has 500,000 to 600,000 distinct CDR3 sequences, with about 7.6% found just once. Sequenced here: PBMCs from blood, sampled less than 30 months after vaccination. The receptor source for this set is a man between 50 and 75 years old who received an inactivated influenza vaccine.

This chain links TRBV4-1 with TRBJ1-6, with D possibly TRBD1 on 6 matching bases. V lost 4 bases and J 7 bases, leaving 17 bases between the germline ends. CDR1 and CDR2 (germline): MGHRA, YSYEKL. This CDR3 comprises 16 residues. CDR3 in amino acids: CASSRFGGARNSPLHF. CDR3 bases: TGCGCCAGCAGCCGATTCGGGGGGGCCCGGAATTCACCCCTCCACTTT.

The genes are TRBV9 and TRBJ2-3; D not certain. This CDR3 is 15 amino acids long. Trimming removed 0 bases from V and 2 bases from J, with 10 bases in between. CDR1 SGDLS and CDR2 YYNGEE come from the germline V gene. CDR3 sequence reads: CASSVGGSATDTQYF. CDR3 nucleotides: TGTGCCAGCAGCGTAGGTGGCTCCGCCACAGATACGCAGTATTTT.

V and J are TRBV4-2 and TRBJ2-7, with D unresolved. Germline V gives CDR1 LGHNA, CDR2 YNFKEQ. This CDR3 is built from 13 residues. The V gene lost 0 bases and the J gene lost 6 bases, with 9 bases spanning the gap. The DNA for the CDR3 is TGTGCCAGCAGCCAAGATCACCGGTCCGAGCAGTACTTC. Its translation: CASSQDHRSEQYF.

CDR3 amino acids: CASSFTGASYEQYF. CDR3 nucleotide sequence: TGTGCCAGCAGTTTTACAGGTGCTTCCTACGAGCAGTACTTC. The chain has TRBV7-2 and TRBJ2-7, with D perhaps TRBD1 (5 bases). This CDR3 comprises 14 residues. Germline CDR1 SGHTA, CDR2 FQGNSA. V shed 6 bases and J shed 1 base, with 13 bases lying between them. Based on the CDR3 plus reference TRBV7-2 and TRBJ2-7, the full variable domain is GAGVSQSPSNKVTEKGKDVELRCDPISGHTALYWYRQSLGQGLEFLIYFQGNSAPDKSGLPSDRFSAERTGGSVSTLTIQRTQQEDSAVYLCASSFTGASYEQYFGPGTRLTVT.

The chain is built from TRBV7-8 and TRBJ1-5, with a weak D call TRBD1 (5 bases). The germline V gene encodes CDR1 SGHVS and CDR2 FQNEAQ. The V end was cut by 5 bases, the J end by 3 bases, with 17 bases between. CDR3 size: 16 residues. The CDR3 loop reads CASSAGQGLANQPQHF. The CDR3 nucleotides are TGTGCCAGCAGCGCGGGTCAGGGCCTAGCCAATCAGCCCCAGCATTTT.